This record concerns one TCR beta chain sequence. Its target is not known. These data belong to a study of blood T cells in healthy people across ages. At the level of the study: About one barcoded beta molecule per two T cells was captured by template switching.

The study, taken as a whole, reports: Researchers judged that diversity estimates from one million T cells fell short of true values.

Germline V lookup: CDR1 MNHEY, CDR2 SVGAGI. The CDR3 spans 13 residues. The V end was cut by 6 bases, the J end by 4 bases, with 12 bases between. Healthy individuals of Caucasian origin from Russia, aged about 6 to 100, served as donors. Donors gave about 10 milliliters of peripheral blood apiece. Next came a second PCR, run for about 7 to 12 cycles, which used a sample-barcoded 5' primer along with a J-beta primer mix. TCRdb passed the 5' RACE reads through MiXCR, listing each CDR3 protein once. The profile shows about 590,000 distinct CDR3 sequences, approximately 30% of them singletons. This chain connects TRBV6-5 to TRBJ1-1, with TRBD1 as a possible D gene (6 bases). Sequences were obtained from blood. This receptor was obtained from a woman of 80 years or more in good health. This chain's CDR3 is CASRRGGRTEAFF. The DNA for the CDR3 is TGTGCCAGCAGACGGGGGGGGCGCACTGAAGCTTTCTTT.